These T cell receptor beta chains were read from a single sample in a study of blood T cell repertoires in COVID-19. Sequenced by immunoSEQ multiplex PCR; TCRdb stores in-frame clones only, minus some. The sample carries 200,000 to 300,000 clones, 86% recorded once. The source material was peripheral blood. The origin of the receptors is a man aged 40-55 years who had recovered from COVID-19. Each CDR3 is given with its conserved first and last residue. A D gene is named only where the DNA matches it firmly. The size entry is marked missing in some rows and otherwise reads once, few, many or a size class.

TRBJ2-5	TRBV5-4	TRBD2	-	CASSLRGLAGQETQYF	TGTGCCAGCAGCTTGAGGGGACTAGCGGGCCAAGAGACCCAGTACTTC
TRBJ2-1	TRBV5-4	TRBD2	-	CASSPTGLAGSEQFF	TGTGCCAGCAGCCCAACCGGCCTAGCGGGGAGTGAGCAGTTCTTC
TRBJ2-3	TRBV3-1/TRBV3-2	TRBD2	-	CASSRTTSGRNTDTQYF	TGTGCCAGCAGCCGGACGACTAGCGGGAGGAACACAGATACGCAGTATTTT
TRBJ2-2	TRBV19	TRBD2	-	CASSGAGATNTGELFF	TGTGCCAGTAGTGGAGCGGGGGCCACGAACACCGGGGAGCTGTTTTTT
TRBJ2-3	TRBV2	TRBD2	-	CASGGGNTDTQYF	TGTGCCAGCGGCGGGGGAAACACAGATACGCAGTATTTT
TRBJ1-2	TRBV5-1	-	few	CASSLGGVNYGYTF	TGCGCCAGCAGCTTGGGCGGCGTGAACTATGGCTACACCTTC
TRBJ1-1	TRBV6-2/TRBV6-3	-	few	CASSSRGMNTEAFF	TGTGCCAGCAGTTCGAGGGGGATGAACACTGAAGCTTTCTTT
TRBJ2-7	TRBV23-1	TRBD1	once	CASSQINPLLPGQGSPYEQYF	TGCGCCAGCAGTCAAATCAACCCACTCCTTCCGGGACAGGGAAGCCCCTACGAGCAGTACTTC
TRBJ2-3	TRBV7-2	TRBD2	-	CATQGLAVTDTQYF	TGTGCCACCCAGGGACTAGCGGTCACAGATACGCAGTATTTT
TRBJ2-1	TRBV24-1	TRBD2	few	CATSDGHSGISYNEQFF	TGTGCCACCAGTGATGGACATAGCGGGATCTCCTACAATGAGCAGTTCTTC
TRBJ2-3	TRBV5-6	-	once	CASSLVIVRGSVSTDTQYF	TGTGCCAGCAGCTTGGTCATTGTGCGGGGATCCGTTAGCACAGATACGCAGTATTTT
TRBJ2-7	TRBV12-3/TRBV12-4	-	-	CATKMGPYEQYF	TGCGCCACTAAAATGGGGCCCTACGAGCAGTACTTC
TRBJ1-4	TRBV25-1	-	once	CASRPGGGSWKDNEKLFF	TGTGCCAGCAGACCTGGGGGGGGAAGTTGGAAAGATAATGAAAAACTGTTTTTT
TRBJ2-3	TRBV19	-	-	CASSIIVHTDTQYF	TGTGCCAGTAGTATAATTGTACACACAGATACGCAGTATTTT
TRBJ2-5	TRBV5-1	-	-	CASSPWPQETQYF	TGCGCCAGCAGCCCCTGGCCGCAAGAGACCCAGTACTTC
TRBJ1-2	TRBV6-4	TRBD1	once	CASSETGGITYGYTF	TGTGCCAGCAGTGAGACAGGGGGGATTACCTATGGCTACACCTTC
TRBJ1-1	TRBV20-1	TRBD1	-	CSTGVNTEAFF	TGTTCGACAGGGGTGAACACTGAAGCTTTCTTT
TRBJ2-1	TRBV6-5	TRBD2	-	CASADGASGDERLFF	TGTGCCAGCGCTGATGGGGCTAGCGGGGACGAAAGGCTGTTCTTC
TRBJ2-7	TRBV19	-	-	CASSRIPGPYEQYF	TGTGCCAGTAGCCGTATCCCTGGGCCCTACGAGCAGTACTTC
TRBJ2-3	TRBV3-1/TRBV3-2	-	-	CASSQDFGVWGPSTDTQYF	TGTGCCAGCAGCCAAGACTTCGGCGTGTGGGGGCCCAGCACAGATACGCAGTATTTT
TRBJ2-1	TRBV4-1	TRBD2	-	CASSQALAGVMYEQFF	TGCGCCAGCAGCCAAGCTCTAGCGGGAGTAATGTATGAGCAGTTCTTC
TRBJ1-2	TRBV18	-	-	CASSPPSQGGYGYTF	TGTGCCAGCTCACCCCCCTCCCAAGGGGGCTATGGCTACACCTTC